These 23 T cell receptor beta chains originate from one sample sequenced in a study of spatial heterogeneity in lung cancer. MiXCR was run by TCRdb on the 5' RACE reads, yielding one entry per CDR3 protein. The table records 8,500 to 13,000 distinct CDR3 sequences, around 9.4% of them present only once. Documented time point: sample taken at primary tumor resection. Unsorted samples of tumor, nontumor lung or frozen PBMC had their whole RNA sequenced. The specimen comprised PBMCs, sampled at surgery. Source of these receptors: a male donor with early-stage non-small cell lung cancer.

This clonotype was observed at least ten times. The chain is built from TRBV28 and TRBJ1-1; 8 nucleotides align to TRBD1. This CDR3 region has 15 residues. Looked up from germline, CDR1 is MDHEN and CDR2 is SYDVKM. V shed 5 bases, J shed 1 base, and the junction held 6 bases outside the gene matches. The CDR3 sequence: CASSPAGTGNTEAFF. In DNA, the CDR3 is TGTGCCAGCAGTCCCGCCGGGACAGGGAACACTGAAGCTTTCTTT.

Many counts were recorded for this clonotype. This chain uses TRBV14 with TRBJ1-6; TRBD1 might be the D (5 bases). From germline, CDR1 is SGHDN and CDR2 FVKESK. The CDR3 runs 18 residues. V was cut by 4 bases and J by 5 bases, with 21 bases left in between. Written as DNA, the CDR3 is TGTGCCAGCAGCCGTCGGCCCGTGGGGGGAAAGGATAATTCACCCCTCCACTTT. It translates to CASSRRPVGGKDNSPLHF.

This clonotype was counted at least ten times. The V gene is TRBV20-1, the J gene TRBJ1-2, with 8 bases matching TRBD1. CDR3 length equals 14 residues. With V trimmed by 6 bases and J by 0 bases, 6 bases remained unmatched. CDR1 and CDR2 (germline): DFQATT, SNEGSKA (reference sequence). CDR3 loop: CSARDRRSNYGYTF. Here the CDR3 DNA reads TGCAGTGCGAGGGACAGGAGATCTAACTATGGCTACACCTTC.

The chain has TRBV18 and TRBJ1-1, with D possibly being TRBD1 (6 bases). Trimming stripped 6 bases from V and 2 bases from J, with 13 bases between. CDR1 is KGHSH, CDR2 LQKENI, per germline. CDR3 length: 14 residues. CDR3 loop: CASSPIGGNTEAFF. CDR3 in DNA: TGTGCCAGCTCCCCCATCGGGGGCAACACTGAAGCTTTCTTT. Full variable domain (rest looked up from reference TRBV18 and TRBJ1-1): NAGVMQNPRHLVRRRGQEARLRCSPMKGHSHVYWYRQLPEEGLKFMVYLQKENIIDESGMPKERFSAEFPKEGPSILRIQQVVRGDSAAYFCASSPIGGNTEAFFGQGTRLTVV.

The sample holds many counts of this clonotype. CDR3 sequence: CASSLRTANSPLHF. The DNA of the CDR3 is TGTGCCAGCAGCTTAAGGACAGCTAATTCACCCCTCCACTTT. This chain uses TRBV7-6 with TRBJ1-6, with D perhaps TRBD1 (6 bases). The germline V and J ends were trimmed by 2 bases and 6 bases, with 8 bases remaining between them. The germline V gene has CDR1 SGHVS and CDR2 FNYEAQ. The CDR3 spans 14 residues. Full variable domain (rest looked up from reference TRBV7-6 and TRBJ1-6): GAGVSQSPRYKVTKRGQDVALRCDPISGHVSLYWYRQALGQGPEFLTYFNYEAQQDKSGLPNDRFSAERPEGSISTLTIQRTEQRDSAMYRCASSLRTANSPLHFGNGTRLTVT.

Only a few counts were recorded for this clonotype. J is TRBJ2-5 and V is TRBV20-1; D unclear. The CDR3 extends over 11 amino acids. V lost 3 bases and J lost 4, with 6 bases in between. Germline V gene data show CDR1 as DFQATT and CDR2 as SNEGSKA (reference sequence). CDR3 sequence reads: CSASGGETQYF. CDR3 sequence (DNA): TGCAGTGCTAGTGGCGGAGAGACCCAGTACTTC.

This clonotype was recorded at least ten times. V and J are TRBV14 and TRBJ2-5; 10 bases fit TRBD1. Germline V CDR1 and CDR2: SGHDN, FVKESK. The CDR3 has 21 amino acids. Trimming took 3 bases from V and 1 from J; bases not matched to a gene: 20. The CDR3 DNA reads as TGTGCCAGCAGCCACGTCTTCGGGACAGGGGTACTTCGAGAAACCCAAGAGACCCAGTACTTC. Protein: CASSHVFGTGVLRETQETQYF.

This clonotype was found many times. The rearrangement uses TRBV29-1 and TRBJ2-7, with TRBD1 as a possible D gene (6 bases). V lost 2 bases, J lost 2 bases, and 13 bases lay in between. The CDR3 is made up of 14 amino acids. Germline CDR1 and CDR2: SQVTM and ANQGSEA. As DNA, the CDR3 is TGCAGCGTTGAATCGACAGGACAGACCTACGAGCAGTACTTC. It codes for CSVESTGQTYEQYF.

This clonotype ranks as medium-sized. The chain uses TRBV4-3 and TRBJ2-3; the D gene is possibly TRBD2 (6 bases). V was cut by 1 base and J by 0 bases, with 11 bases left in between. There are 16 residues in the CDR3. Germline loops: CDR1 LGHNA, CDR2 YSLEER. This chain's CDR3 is CASSQGARGSTDTQYF. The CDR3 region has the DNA TGCGCCAGCAGCCAAGGGGCACGGGGGAGCACAGATACGCAGTATTTT.

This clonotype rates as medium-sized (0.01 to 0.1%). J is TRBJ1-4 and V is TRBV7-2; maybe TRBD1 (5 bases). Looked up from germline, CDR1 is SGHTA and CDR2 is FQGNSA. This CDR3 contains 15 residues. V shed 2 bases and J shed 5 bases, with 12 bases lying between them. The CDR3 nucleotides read TGTGCCAGCAGCTTAAGGAGGGGATCAAATGAAAAACTGTTTTTT. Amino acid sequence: CASSLRRGSNEKLFF.

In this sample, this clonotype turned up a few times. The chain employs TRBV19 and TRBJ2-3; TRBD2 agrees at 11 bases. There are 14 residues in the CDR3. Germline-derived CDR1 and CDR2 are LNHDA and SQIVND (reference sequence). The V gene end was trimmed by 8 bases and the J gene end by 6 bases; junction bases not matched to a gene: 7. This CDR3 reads CASSLTSGVDTQYF. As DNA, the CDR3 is TGTGCCAGTTCCCTGACTAGCGGGGTGGATACGCAGTATTTT. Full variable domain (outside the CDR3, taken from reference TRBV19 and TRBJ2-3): DGGITQSPKYLFRKEGQNVTLSCEQNLNHDAMYWYRQDPGQGLRLIYYSQIVNDFQKGDIAEGYSVSREKKESFPLTVTSAQKNPTAFYLCASSLTSGVDTQYFGPGTRLTVL.

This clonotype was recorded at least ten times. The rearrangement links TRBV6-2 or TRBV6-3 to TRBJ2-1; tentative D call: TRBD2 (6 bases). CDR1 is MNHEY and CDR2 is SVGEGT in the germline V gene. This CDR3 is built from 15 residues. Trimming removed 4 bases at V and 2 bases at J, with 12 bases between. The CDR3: CASSLFSGPYNEQFF. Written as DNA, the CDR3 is TGTGCCAGCAGTTTGTTTAGCGGTCCCTACAATGAGCAGTTCTTC.

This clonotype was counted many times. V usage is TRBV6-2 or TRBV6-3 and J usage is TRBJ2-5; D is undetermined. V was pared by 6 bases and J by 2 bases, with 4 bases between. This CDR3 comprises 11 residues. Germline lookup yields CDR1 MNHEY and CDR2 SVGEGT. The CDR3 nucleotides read TGTGCCAGCAGGCTACAAGAGACCCAGTACTTC. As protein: CASRLQETQYF.

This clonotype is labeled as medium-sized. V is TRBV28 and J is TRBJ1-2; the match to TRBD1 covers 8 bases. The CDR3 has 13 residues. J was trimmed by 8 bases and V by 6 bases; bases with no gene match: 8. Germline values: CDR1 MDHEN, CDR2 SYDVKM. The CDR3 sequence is CASRPTGALGYTF. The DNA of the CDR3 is TGTGCCAGCAGACCGACAGGGGCTCTCGGCTACACCTTC.

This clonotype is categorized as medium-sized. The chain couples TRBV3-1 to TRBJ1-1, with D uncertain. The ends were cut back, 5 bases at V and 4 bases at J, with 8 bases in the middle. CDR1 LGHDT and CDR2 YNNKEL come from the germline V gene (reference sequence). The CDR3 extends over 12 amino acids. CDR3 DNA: TGTGCCAGCAGCAACGGGTTCACTGAAGCTTTCTTT. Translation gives CASSNGFTEAFF.

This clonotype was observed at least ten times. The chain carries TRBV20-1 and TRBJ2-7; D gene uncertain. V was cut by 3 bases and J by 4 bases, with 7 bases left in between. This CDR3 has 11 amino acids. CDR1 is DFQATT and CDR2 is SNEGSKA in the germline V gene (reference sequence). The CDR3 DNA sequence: TGCAGTGCTAGCGTCCGGTACGAGCAGTACTTC. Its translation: CSASVRYEQYF.

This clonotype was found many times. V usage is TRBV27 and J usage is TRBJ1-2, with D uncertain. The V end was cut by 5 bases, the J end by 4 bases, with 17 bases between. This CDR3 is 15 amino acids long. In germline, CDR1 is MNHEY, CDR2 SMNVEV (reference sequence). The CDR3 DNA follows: TGTGCCAGCAGTCTCACTTCCGGCGTAGGCTATGGCTACACCTTC. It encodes CASSLTSGVGYGYTF.

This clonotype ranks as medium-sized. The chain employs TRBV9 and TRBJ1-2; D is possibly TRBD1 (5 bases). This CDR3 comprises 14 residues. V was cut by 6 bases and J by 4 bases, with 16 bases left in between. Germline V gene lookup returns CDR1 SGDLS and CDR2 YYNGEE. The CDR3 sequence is CASTRATEIYGYTF. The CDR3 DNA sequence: TGTGCCAGCACCAGGGCGACGGAGATCTATGGCTACACCTTC.

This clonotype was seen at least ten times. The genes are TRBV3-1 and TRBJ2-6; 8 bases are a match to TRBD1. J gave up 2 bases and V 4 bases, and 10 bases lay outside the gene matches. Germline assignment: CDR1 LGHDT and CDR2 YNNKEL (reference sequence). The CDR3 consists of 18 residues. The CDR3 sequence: CASSRESQGAAGANVLTF. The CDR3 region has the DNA TGTGCCAGCAGCCGAGAAAGTCAGGGGGCTGCTGGGGCCAACGTCCTGACTTTC.

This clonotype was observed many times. As DNA, the CDR3 is TGTGCCAGCAGCTTAGGCTTAACAGGGGCCAACTATGGCTACACCTTC. Translating it yields CASSLGLTGANYGYTF. This chain links TRBV13 with TRBJ1-2, with 7 nucleotides matching TRBD1. Trimming cost V 0 bases and J 2 bases; bases outside gene matches: 6. Germline V gene data show CDR1 as PRHDT and CDR2 as FYEKMQ (reference sequence). The length of the CDR3 is 16 residues.

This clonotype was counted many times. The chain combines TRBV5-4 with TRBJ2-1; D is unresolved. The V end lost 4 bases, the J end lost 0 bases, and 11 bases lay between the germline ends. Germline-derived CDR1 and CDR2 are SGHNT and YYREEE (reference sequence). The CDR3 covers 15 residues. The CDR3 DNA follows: TGTGCCAGCAGCCTCCGAAGTAGCTCCTACAATGAGCAGTTCTTC. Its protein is CASSLRSSSYNEQFF.

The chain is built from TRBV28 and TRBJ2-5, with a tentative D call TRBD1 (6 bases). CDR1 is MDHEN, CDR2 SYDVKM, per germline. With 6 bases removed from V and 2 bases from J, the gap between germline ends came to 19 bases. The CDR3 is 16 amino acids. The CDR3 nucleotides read TGTGCCAGCAGATCCAGGGACACGAAATGGCAAGAGACCCAGTACTTC. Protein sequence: CASRSRDTKWQETQYF.

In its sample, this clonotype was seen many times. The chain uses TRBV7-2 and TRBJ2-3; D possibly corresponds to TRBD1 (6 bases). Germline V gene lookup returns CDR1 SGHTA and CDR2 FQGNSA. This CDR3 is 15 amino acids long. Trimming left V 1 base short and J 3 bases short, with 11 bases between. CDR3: CASSLGGQGTDTQYF. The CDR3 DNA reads TGTGCCAGCAGCTTAGGGGGGCAGGGAACAGATACGCAGTATTTT.